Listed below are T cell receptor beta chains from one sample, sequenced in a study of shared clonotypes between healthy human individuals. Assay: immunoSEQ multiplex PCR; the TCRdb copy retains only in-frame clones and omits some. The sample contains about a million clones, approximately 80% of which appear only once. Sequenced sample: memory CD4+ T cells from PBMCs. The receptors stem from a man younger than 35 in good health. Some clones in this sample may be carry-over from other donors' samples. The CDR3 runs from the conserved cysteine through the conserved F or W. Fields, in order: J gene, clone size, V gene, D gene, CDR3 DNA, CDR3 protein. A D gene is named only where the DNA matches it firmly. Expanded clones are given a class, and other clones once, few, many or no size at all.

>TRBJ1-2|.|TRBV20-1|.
TGCAGCCCCGGGACCTCGAGTGGCTACACCTTC
CSPGTSSGYTF
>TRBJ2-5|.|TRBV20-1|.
TGCAGTGCCCGCGGGGAAGAGACCCAGTACTTC
CSARGEETQYF
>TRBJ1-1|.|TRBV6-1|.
TGTGCCAGCAGGGAAATGGGGAGGGCAGGAAGGACTGAAGCTTTCTTT
CASREMGRAGRTEAFF
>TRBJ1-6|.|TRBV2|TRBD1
TGTGCCAGCAACCGCCGGACAGGGGATAATTCACCCCTCCACTTT
CASNRRTGDNSPLHF
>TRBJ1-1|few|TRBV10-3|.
TGTGCCACCACCGGGGGAAGGACTGAAGCTTTCTTT
CATTGGRTEAFF
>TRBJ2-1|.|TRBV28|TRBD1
TGTGCCAACCGGCACCGGGGACAGGGCCACAATGAGCAGTTCTTC
CANRHRGQGHNEQFF
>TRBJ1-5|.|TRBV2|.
TGTGCCAGCGCTGGACAGAGCAATCAGCCCCAGCATTTT
CASAGQSNQPQHF
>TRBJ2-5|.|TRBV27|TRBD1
TGTGCCAGCAGGGAACAGGGGTGGAGGGAGACCCAGTACTTC
CASREQGWRETQYF
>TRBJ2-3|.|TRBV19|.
TGTGCCAGTAGTATCCCCCTAGGGACTAGCACAGATACGCAGTATTTT
CASSIPLGTSTDTQYF
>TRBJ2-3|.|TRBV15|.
TGTGCCACCAGCAGGGGGGCCGCCTCCACAGATACGCAGTATTTT
CATSRGAASTDTQYF
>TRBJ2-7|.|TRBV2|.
TGTGCCAGTGGGGGACGGACGACCTACGAGCAGTACTTC
CASGGRTTYEQYF
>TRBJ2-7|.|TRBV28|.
TGTGCCAGCCATGACGGGAGCTCCTACGAGCAGTACTTC
CASHDGSSYEQYF
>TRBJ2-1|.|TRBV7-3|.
TGTGCCAGCAGCGCCTACTCGGGCTACAATGAGCAGTTCTTC
CASSAYSGYNEQFF
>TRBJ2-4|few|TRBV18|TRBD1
TGTGCCAGCTCACCTAGGGACAGTTATACGGACATTCAGTACTTC
CASSPRDSYTDIQYF
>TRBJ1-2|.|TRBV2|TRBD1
TGTGCCAGCAGAACGGGACAGAGTAACTATGGCTACACCTTC
CASRTGQSNYGYTF
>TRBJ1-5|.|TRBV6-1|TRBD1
TGTGCCAGCAGACAGGGGGCAGGCCAGCCCCAGCATTTT
CASRQGAGQPQHF
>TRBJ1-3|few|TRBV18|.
TGTGCCAGCTCCCCACGCCAGCCAGGCGGCGAAAACACCATATATTTT
CASSPRQPGGENTIYF
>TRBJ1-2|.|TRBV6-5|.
TGTGCCAGCGGGGAGGATCAACCGCCCTATGGCTACACCTTC
CASGEDQPPYGYTF
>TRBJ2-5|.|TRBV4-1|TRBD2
TGCGCCAGCAGCCAAGGGTCCACTAGCGGGTATCAAGAGACCCAGTACTTC
CASSQGSTSGYQETQYF
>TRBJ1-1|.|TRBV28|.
TGTGCCAGCAGCAACTATGGAGGGTTGGCTTTCTTT
CASSNYGGLAFF
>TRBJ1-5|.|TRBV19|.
TGTGCCAGTAGCGAACAGGGAAATCAGCCCCAGCATTTT
CASSEQGNQPQHF
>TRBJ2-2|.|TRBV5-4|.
TGTGCCAGCAGCTTGGTCGGGAGTGGTAACGGGGAGCTGTTTTTT
CASSLVGSGNGELFF
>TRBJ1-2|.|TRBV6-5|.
TGTGCCAGCAGTTACTCGATGACTCTACTTGGCTATGGCTACACCTTC
CASSYSMTLLGYGYTF
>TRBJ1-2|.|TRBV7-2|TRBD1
TGTGCCAGCAGCTGGGACAGGGTGAGCTATGGCTACACCTTC
CASSWDRVSYGYTF
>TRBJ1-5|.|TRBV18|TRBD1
TGTGCCAGCTCAAAAGGACAGGTTTTGAGCAATCAGCCCCAGCATTTT
CASSKGQVLSNQPQHF
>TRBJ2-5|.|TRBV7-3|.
TGTGCCAGCTCCTCCGGGGTCGCGGAGACCCAGTACTTC
CASSSGVAETQYF
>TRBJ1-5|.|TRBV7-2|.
TGTGCCAGCAGCGCCCAGGGACATGGGCCCCAGCATTTT
CASSAQGHGPQHF
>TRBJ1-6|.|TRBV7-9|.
TGTGCCAGCAGCTTGGAGAGGGCGAATAATTCACCCCTCCACTTT
CASSLERANNSPLHF
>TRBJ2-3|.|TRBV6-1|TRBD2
TGTGCCAGCAGTGCCCGACTAGCGGGAGGGCCAGATACGCAGTATTTT
CASSARLAGGPDTQYF
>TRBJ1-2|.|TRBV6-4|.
TGTGCCAGCAGTGACGGGGCAGCCGGGCACTATGGCTACACCTTC
CASSDGAAGHYGYTF
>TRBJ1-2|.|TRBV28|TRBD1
TGTGCCAGCAGTCCTAAGACAGGGTGGGACTATGGCTACACCTTC
CASSPKTGWDYGYTF
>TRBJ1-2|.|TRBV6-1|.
TGTGCCAGCAGGGCCTGGGGACCTAACTATGGCTACACCTTC
CASRAWGPNYGYTF
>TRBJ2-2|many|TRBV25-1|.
TGTGCCAGCAGTGAATCTACCGGGGAGCTGTTTTTT
CASSESTGELFF
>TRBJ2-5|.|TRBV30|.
TGTGCCTGGAGTGCCTTAGGGGTCTCCCAAGAGACCCAGTACTTC
CAWSALGVSQETQYF
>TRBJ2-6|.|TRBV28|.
TGTGCCAGCACACCTTCCGGGAGCTCTGGGGCCAACGTCCTGACTTTC
CASTPSGSSGANVLTF
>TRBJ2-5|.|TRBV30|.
TGTGCCTGGAGTGAGGCGGGAAGGGTAGAGACCCAGTACTTC
CAWSEAGRVETQYF
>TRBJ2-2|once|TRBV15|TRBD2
TGTGCCACCAGTGAGCGGGAGGTCGAGAACACCGGGGAGCTGTTTTTT
CATSEREVENTGELFF
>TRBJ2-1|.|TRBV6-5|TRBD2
TGTGCCAGCAGACCGGGACTAGCGGGAGCGGCGCAGTTCTTC
CASRPGLAGAAQFF
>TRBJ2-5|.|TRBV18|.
TGTGCCAGCTCACCCGGTCAGGGGAGAATCGAGACCCAGTACTTC
CASSPGQGRIETQYF
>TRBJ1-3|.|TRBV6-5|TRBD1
TGTGCCAGCAGCTCGACAGGGGGAAACACCATATATTTT
CASSSTGGNTIYF
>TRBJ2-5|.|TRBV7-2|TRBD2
TGTGCCAGCAGCCCCGGACTAGCGTACCAAGAGACCCAGTACTTC
CASSPGLAYQETQYF
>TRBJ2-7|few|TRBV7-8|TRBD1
TGTGCCAGCAGCACCTGGGCGGGACAGGGGGCCTACGAGCAGTACTTC
CASSTWAGQGAYEQYF
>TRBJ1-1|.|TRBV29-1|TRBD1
TGCAGCGTGGTCGACAGGGGCACTGAAGCTTTCTTT
CSVVDRGTEAFF
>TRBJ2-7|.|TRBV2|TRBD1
TGTGCCAGCAGTAAGGACAGGGGGGCCTTTTACGAGCAGTACTTC
CASSKDRGAFYEQYF